This TCR beta chain was found in a study of shared clonotypes between healthy human individuals (TCRdb year 2020). Concerning the study at large: Two women and three men aged 18 to 49 years were included in the cohort. Per donor, three plates each were used for CD4 naive and CD4 memory, two for CD8 naive, and one for CD8 memory. To estimate repertoire size and how much clonotypes are shared between individuals, the study performed deep sequencing of blood TCR repertoires from a few healthy adults. Libraries were prepared and TCR repertoires were sequenced by different laboratories using diverse techniques, in order to increase sequencing depth and limit assay-specific biases. Per donor, leukapheresis produced somewhere between about 0.94 and 9 billion PBMCs.

Overall results and qualifications from the work: Naive subsets generally had larger estimated clonotype richness than memory subsets. About 4.5% of naive CD4, around 3.6% of naive CD8, approximately 2.2% of memory CD4, and approximately 0.39% of memory CD8 clonotypes were shared across several donors. Higher generation probabilities were observed for clonotypes shared by all four sorted-subset donors than for non-shared clonotypes. Sampling was limited to blood, and TCR repertoires in tissue likely differ from TCR repertoires in blood. Based on pairwise subsampling, the degree of clonotype sharing among donors was expected to be affected by sequencing depth. Incomplete sequencing was indicated by rarefaction of sorted-subset datasets, despite the large sequencing depth. The small number of donors limited the genetic and exposure-history diversity represented.

As regards this clone: No antigen is known for it. No per-base quality is available; no much larger clone lies one base away.

Trimming leaves V shorter by 3 bases and J shorter by 4 bases, with the junction holding 10 bases beyond the gene matches. CDR1 SGHRS and CDR2 YFSETQ are derived from the germline V gene. The CDR3 starts with the cysteine, ends with the phenylalanine, and has 18 residues. Kept here is only the CDR3 DNA, which spans 54 bases and is read in frame from base 1. Healthy HIV-negative adults with no recently reported acute infections or vaccinations were included as donors. All donors were Caucasian adults living in Nashville, Tennessee, USA. Magnetic negative selection was used to enrich CD4+ T cells, after which naive cells were positively selected on CD45RA and the negative fraction became the memory subset. Blood was collected by leukapheresis, and PBMCs were isolated by Ficoll-Histopaque density gradient centrifugation and then cryopreserved in liquid nitrogen vapor phase. Analytical flow cytometry was used to check the purity and quantity of each magnetically sorted T cell population. From each sorted fraction, genomic DNA was isolated and quantified by UV absorbance on a Nanodrop 2000c.

Using the deep immunoSEQ assay, TCR CDR3 regions were amplified from genomic DNA by multiplex PCR. Genomic DNA extracted from each cell subset was distributed evenly over all wells of several immunoSEQ 96-well plates, and each plate served as one replicate. For sorted subsets, each replicate PCR was loaded with roughly 200 ng genomic DNA, equivalent to 30,000 or so T cell genomes. Purified libraries were quantified with a Qubit 3.0 fluorometer, sized on a Bioanalyzer 2100, and re-quantified with the KAPA Library Quantification kit. Every immunoSEQ 96-well plate was sequenced on a separate single-read 150-cycle Illumina NextSeq 550 flow cell. The published analysis was carried out like this. Because only junctional sequences without quality scores were contained in the immunoSEQ output, filtering matching that applied to full-length reads could not be performed. To assign V/J genes and CDR3, sequences were annotated using PyIR, a Python wrapper for IgBLAST v1.9, with IMGT germline references. Any read was removed if the V/J assignment was weak (E-value above 1e-6), the CDR3 was missing, or the read contained stop codons, out-of-frame junctions, or ambiguous translated residues. V3J clonotypes were defined as sequences sharing the same inferred V gene, J gene, and CDR3 amino acid sequence. To compute the percentage overlap between repertoires, the number of shared unique clonotypes was divided by the size of the smaller repertoire. Three approaches were used to assess repertoire richness: RTK rarefaction, the Chao1 estimator, and Recon v2.1 estimates of unobserved clonotypes. OLGA was used to compute generation probabilities for all TCRbeta clonotypes that the gDNA method yielded from a handful of donors. Here the immuneACCESS table is served through TCRdb, limited to in-frame sequences with V and J called. Missing clones are a known gap in these copies; in checked studies unresolved V genes cover under half, and the rest lacks a known reason. V and J calls and clone size follow that table, whereas D and trimming were derived from the DNA. This sample has around 510,000 clones in its table, and roughly 95% of those were observed once. 0.064% of the sample is taken by the ten largest.

The V and J segments used are TRBV5-1 and TRBJ2-3; the junction holds 14 bases that match TRBD2. The origin of this receptor is a woman in her twenties or thirties in good health. The material sequenced was naive CD4+ T cells sorted from blood. In light of the paper, this sample's cell subset or site label describes: CD45RA+ positively selected. The CDR3 corresponds to CASSSGLAGDFGSDTQYF. The sequenced DNA: TGCGCCAGCAGCTCGGGACTAGCGGGAGATTTTGGGTCAGATACGCAGTATTTT.